This T cell receptor beta chain was identified during a study of cytomegalovirus exposure and HLA in healthy donors. Study findings and constraints: Later work associated roughly 15,000 TCR beta sequences with HLA alleles at 0.05 false discovery rate.

The CDR3 has 16 residues. Germline CDR1 and CDR2: SGDLS and YYNGEE. J lost 5 bases, V lost 3 bases, and 10 bases had no gene match. A word on this clone: Its antigen is still unknown.

Both 60 Vbeta primers and 13 Jbeta primers went into the PCR. The data were produced by immunoSEQ multiplex PCR, yet TCRdb's version contains in-frame clones alone and is incomplete. There are about 120,000 clones in the sample; 60% to 85% occur only once, and roughly 3.1% lies in the top ten. Sequencing was performed on PBMCs. This chain joins TRBV9 and TRBJ2-7; TRBD2 agrees at 11 bases. The sequence was collected from a woman between 25 and 40 years old in good health and CMV-seropositive. This chain's CDR3 is CASSGHGPSGGNEQYF. The DNA of the CDR3 is TGTGCCAGCAGCGGACACGGCCCTAGCGGGGGGAACGAGCAGTACTTC.